The source of this TCR beta chain is a study of T cells in Graves' hyperthyroidism and ophthalmopathy. Background on the study: The blood sample was taken at first diagnosis, before treatment began. Study outcomes and limitations: Stable hyperthyroidism was separated from ophthalmopathy by a model based on 13 V-J features. It was a median about seven months before onset that the model predicted ophthalmopathy.

Based on clinical symptoms, serum thyroxine and TRAb, thyroid ultrasound and orbital computed tomography, diagnoses were reached. V was pared by 6 bases and J by 8 bases, with 7 bases of the junction left unmatched. The CDR3 runs 14 residues. The investigators amplified TCR beta CDR3 regions from RNA transcripts. The HTBI primer set was used in a first-round RT-PCR of the TCR CDR3. One entry per CDR3 protein, called by TCRdb with MiXCR from the multiplex PCR reads. The sample holds hundreds of thousands of distinct CDR3 sequences; approximately 15% are singletons and the top ten take roughly 3.4%. This clonotype turned up a few times. Its target is unknown.

The TCR sequence derives from a woman aged 40 to 50 with Graves' ophthalmopathy. The sequencing sample was made of blood. The chain couples TRBV12-3 or TRBV12-4 to TRBJ2-1; TRBD2 agrees at 10 bases. Here the CDR3 reads CASRTPLAGDEQFF. As DNA, the CDR3 is TGTGCCAGCAGGACACCCCTAGCGGGAGATGAGCAGTTCTTC.